In this sample, the clone carrying this T cell receptor beta chain turned up many times. This sample is drawn from a study of tumor-infiltrating lymphocytes in primary liver carcinoma. Starting from around 500 ng of total RNA, TCR beta cDNA was produced with a primer in the constant region. Employing slightly modified ARM-PCR, three nested multiplex PCR rounds were run, and these gave rise to the TCR beta libraries. In the first two PCR rounds, TRBV1-TRBV30 forward primers were paired with a C-beta reverse primer, and each round lasted nine to ten cycles. TCRdb recomputed calls from the multiplex PCR reads with MiXCR, one row per CDR3 protein. The profile covers roughly 120,000 distinct CDR3 sequences, with under 65% appearing a single time and 8% to 9% taken by the ten largest. It was from 20-30 mg of unsorted bulk tissue that RNA and DNA were co-extracted. Surgeons treated the primary liver carcinoma of the patients by surgical resection. There were over 85% viable tumor cells in every single sample of tumor.

The ends were cut back, 6 bases at V and 9 bases at J, with 21 bases in the middle. This CDR3 region has 15 residues. The receptor's source is a woman aged 60-70 years with primary liver carcinoma and hepatitis B virus infection. The chain joins TRBV12-3 or TRBV12-4 to TRBJ2-1; D possibly corresponds to TRBD2 (7 bases). The specimen was liver tumor tissue from sampling region 3. Subset: tumor region T3, left-lateral pole. CDR3 nucleotide sequence: TGTGCCAGCAGCCGAGGGGGGGGACGGGGTGGTGAGCAGTTCTTC. Protein product: CASSRGGGRGGEQFF.